This is a list of T cell receptor beta chains from one sample in a study of early T cells in non-severe SARS-CoV-2 infection. TCRdb reprocessed the 5' RACE reads via MiXCR and lists one record per CDR3 protein. The sample holds about 59,000 distinct CDR3 sequences, roughly 13% seen once. The sample here was whole blood, taken at baseline. These TCRs come from an adult who was a healthcare worker with PCR-confirmed SARS-CoV-2 infection or an uninfected control (not recorded which). CDR3s include the opening cysteine and the closing phenylalanine or tryptophan. Each record gives: clone size, D gene, J gene, V gene, CDR3 DNA, CDR3 protein. The D gene is left open where the match is weak. The size field is filled for only some rows; it gives once, few, many or a size class.

NA NA TRBJ2-1 TRBV2 TGTGCCAGCAGTGATGGGGACACCTACAATGAGCAGTTCTTC CASSDGDTYNEQFF
NA NA TRBJ1-2 TRBV18 TGTGCCAGCTCACCACCTCGCACAGGGCCGAACTATGGCTACACCTTC CASSPPRTGPNYGYTF
many NA TRBJ1-2 TRBV10-2 TGCGCCAGCAGTGAGTCTCGGCGGAACTATGGCTACACCTTC CASSESRRNYGYTF
many NA TRBJ2-1 TRBV24-1 TGTGCCACCAGTGGGGCCGGGACATTCTACAATGAGCAGTTCTTC CATSGAGTFYNEQFF
few NA TRBJ2-1 TRBV5-6 TGTGCCAGCAGCCTAGGGGGAAATGAGCAGTTCTTC CASSLGGNEQFF
few TRBD1 TRBJ2-6 TRBV6-2/TRBV6-3 TGTGCCAGCAGCCCAGGACAGGGGGCGTCAGGGGCCAACGTCCTGACTTTC CASSPGQGASGANVLTF
many TRBD2 TRBJ2-3 TRBV6-4 TGTGCCAGCAGTGTAACTAGCGGGAGGGCAGATACGCAGTATTTT CASSVTSGRADTQYF
NA NA TRBJ1-2 TRBV12-3/TRBV12-4 TGTGCCAGCAGTTTATTGCAGTTAGGCTACACCTTC CASSLLQLGYTF
many NA TRBJ2-3 TRBV6-4 TGTGCCAGCAGTGACTCGACAGGCACAGATACGCAGTATTTT CASSDSTGTDTQYF
many TRBD1 TRBJ1-1 TRBV12-3/TRBV12-4 TGTGCCAGCAGTTTTAGACAGGGGGATGAAGCTTTCTTT CASSFRQGDEAFF
few TRBD1 TRBJ2-7 TRBV5-1 TGCGCCAGCAGGATCGGGACAGGGAAGGGGATCTACGAGCAGTACTTC CASRIGTGKGIYEQYF
NA TRBD1 TRBJ2-7 TRBV20-1 TGCAGTGCTTTAGGGGGGGACAGGGTCGGCGAGCAGTACTTC CSALGGDRVGEQYF
few TRBD2 TRBJ2-2 TRBV18 TGTGCCAGCTCACCATTGGCTAGCGGGGAGACCGGGGAGCTGTTTTTT CASSPLASGETGELFF
few TRBD1 TRBJ2-5 TRBV20-1 TGCAGTGCTACCCACTTTTCCGTCCGACAGGGGAGAGAGACCCAGTACTTC CSATHFSVRQGRETQYF
many NA TRBJ2-7 TRBV6-2/TRBV6-3 TGTGCCAGCAGTTACGGAGGGCAGTACTTC CASSYGGQYF
few NA TRBJ2-1 TRBV7-6 TGTGCCAGCAGCTTAAAGGCGAATGAGCAGTTCTTC CASSLKANEQFF
NA NA TRBJ1-5 TRBV6-5 TGTGCCAGCAGTTCCGACAGAAATCAGCCCCAGCATTTT CASSSDRNQPQHF
few TRBD1 TRBJ1-6 TRBV18 TGTGCCAGCTCACGTTCTATGGACAGGGCCGGTTCACCCCTCCACTTT CASSRSMDRAGSPLHF
few TRBD1 TRBJ2-3 TRBV9 TGTGCCAGCAGCGTAGTACAGGGGGTGATAGATACGCAGTATTTT CASSVVQGVIDTQYF
many NA TRBJ1-5 TRBV6-5 TGTGCCAGCAGAACCGGGACGCGCGGCAATCAGCCCCAGCATTTT CASRTGTRGNQPQHF
NA NA TRBJ1-2 TRBV25-1 TGTGCCAGCAGTGAAGAAGCTTATGGCTACACCTTC CASSEEAYGYTF
many TRBD2 TRBJ2-5 TRBV7-7 TGTGCTAGCAGCCCAAGGCCTCCGACTAGCGGGAAGGGGGAGACCCAGTACTTC CASSPRPPTSGKGETQYF
medium-sized NA TRBJ1-2 TRBV29-1 TGCAGCGTAGCGGCCGAGCCATATGGCTACACCTTC CSVAAEPYGYTF
few TRBD1 TRBJ1-1 TRBV7-6 TGTGCCAGCAGCTTCGGACAGGGCGGTTCCACCATGAACACTGAAGCTTTCTTT CASSFGQGGSTMNTEAFF
NA NA TRBJ1-2 TRBV14 TGTGCCAGCAGCCTCTTACAGAACTATGGCTACACCTTC CASSLLQNYGYTF
many TRBD1 TRBJ2-7 TRBV20-1 TGCAGTGCTAGAAACCAGGGCACAGGGGATTTCCACGAGCAGTACTTC CSARNQGTGDFHEQYF
many NA TRBJ2-3 TRBV20-1 TGCAGTGAAACGGCATACACTAGCACAGATACGCAGTATTTT CSETAYTSTDTQYF
few TRBD1 TRBJ2-7 TRBV29-1 TGCAGCGTTGAAAGTGGGGACAGGAGTGCCTACGAGCAGTACTTC CSVESGDRSAYEQYF